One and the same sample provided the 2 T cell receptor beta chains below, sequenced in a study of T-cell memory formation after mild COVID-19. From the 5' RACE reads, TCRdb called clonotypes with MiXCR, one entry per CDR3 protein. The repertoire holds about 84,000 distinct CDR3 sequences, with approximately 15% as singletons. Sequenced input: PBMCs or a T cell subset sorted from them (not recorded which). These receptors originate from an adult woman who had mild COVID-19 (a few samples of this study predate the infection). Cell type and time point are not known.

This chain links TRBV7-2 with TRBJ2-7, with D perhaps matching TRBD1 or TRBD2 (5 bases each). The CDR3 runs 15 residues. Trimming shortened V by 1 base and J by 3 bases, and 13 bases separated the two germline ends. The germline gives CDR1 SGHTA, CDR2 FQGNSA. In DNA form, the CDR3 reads TGTGCCAGCAGCTTAGGGTTGGGGGTCAGCTACGAGCAGTACTTC. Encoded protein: CASSLGLGVSYEQYF.

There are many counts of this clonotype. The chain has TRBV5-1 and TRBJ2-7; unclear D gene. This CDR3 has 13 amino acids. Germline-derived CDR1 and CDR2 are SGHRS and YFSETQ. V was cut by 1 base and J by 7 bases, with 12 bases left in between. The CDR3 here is CASSLPPEEEQYF. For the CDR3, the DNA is TGCGCCAGCAGCTTGCCCCCTGAGGAGGAGCAGTACTTC.